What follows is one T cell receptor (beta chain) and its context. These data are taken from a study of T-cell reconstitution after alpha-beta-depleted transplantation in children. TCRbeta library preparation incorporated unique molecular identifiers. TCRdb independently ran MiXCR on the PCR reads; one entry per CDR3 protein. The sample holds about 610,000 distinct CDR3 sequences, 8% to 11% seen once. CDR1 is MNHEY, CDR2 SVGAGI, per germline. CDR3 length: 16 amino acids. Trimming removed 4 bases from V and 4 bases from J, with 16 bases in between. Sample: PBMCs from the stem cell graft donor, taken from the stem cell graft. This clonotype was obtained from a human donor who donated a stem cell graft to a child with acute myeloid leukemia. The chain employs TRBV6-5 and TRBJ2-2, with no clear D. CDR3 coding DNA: TGTGCCAGCAGTTCTTCCGGGCAGCGATCCACCGGGGAGCTGTTTTTT. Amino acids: CASSSSGQRSTGELFF.